This T cell receptor (beta chain) is from a study of blood T cell repertoires in COVID-19. Study context: T cells, B-cell-depleted T cells, or PBMCs provided the cDNA or gDNA that served as material.

As originally analysed: Reference gene primer amplification yielded estimated nucleated cell counts. Only in-frame clones appear in the TCRdb table, and some are missing; sequencing was by immunoSEQ multiplex PCR. V and J calls and clone size come straight from that table; D and trimming were deduced from the DNA. The sample includes 300,000 or so clones, around nine tenths of them seen just once. J lost 3 bases, V lost 0 bases, and 2 bases had no gene match. CDR3 length: 16 residues. CDR1 LGHNA and CDR2 YNFKEQ come from the germline V gene. This chain uses TRBV4-2 with TRBJ2-3; TRBD2 matches 11 bases. Sequencing used peripheral blood. The TCR sequence derives from an older man with acute or convalescent COVID-19. CDR3 protein: CASSQDRTSGTDTQYF. CDR3 coding DNA: TGTGCCAGCAGCCAAGACCGGACTAGCGGGACAGATACGCAGTATTTT.